Listed below are T cell receptor beta chains from one sample, sequenced in a study of identical twins. TCRdb ran MiXCR on the 5' RACE reads and lists one entry per CDR3 protein. This table has approximately 490,000 distinct CDR3 sequences, more than 20% appearing once. This sample was shared with a second study, whose subject was yellow fever vaccine responses in identical twins.

Sequenced sample: CD4+ T cells sorted from blood. These receptors were collected from a woman younger than 35 in good health. The CDR3 runs from the conserved cysteine through the conserved F or W. Fields, in order: CDR3 length, D gene, V gene, J gene, clone size, CDR3 DNA, CDR3 protein. The D gene is left open where the match is weak. The size entry is marked missing in some rows and otherwise reads once, few, many or a size class.

13	.	TRBV12-3/TRBV12-4	TRBJ1-2	.	TGTGCCAGCAGTTTTACAGACAACTATGGCTACACCTTC	CASSFTDNYGYTF
15	TRBD2	TRBV15	TRBJ2-3	few	TGTGCCACCAGCATTTCTAGCGGGAGAGGGGATACGCAGTATTTT	CATSISSGRGDTQYF
17	TRBD2	TRBV5-1	TRBJ2-3	.	TGCGCCAGCAGCTTGAGTACTAGCGGGCCCAGCACAGATACGCAGTATTTT	CASSLSTSGPSTDTQYF
14	TRBD2	TRBV27	TRBJ2-7	.	TGTGCCAGCAGCTACGGGACTAGTTTAGAGGAGCAGTACTTC	CASSYGTSLEEQYF
16	TRBD2	TRBV7-9	TRBJ2-4	few	TGTGCCAGCAGCTCCTCTAGCGGGCTCCGAGAAAACATTCAGTACTTC	CASSSSSGLRENIQYF
13	TRBD1	TRBV28	TRBJ2-7	once	TGTGCCAGCACCATACAGGGGTCCTACGAGCAGTACTTC	CASTIQGSYEQYF
11	.	TRBV20-1	TRBJ2-5	.	TGCAGTCACAAGAGGGGAGAGACCCAGTACTTC	CSHKRGETQYF
14	.	TRBV5-8	TRBJ2-3	few	TGTGCCAGCAGCTTGGTCCCGAGAGGGGATACGCAGTATTTT	CASSLVPRGDTQYF
17	.	TRBV28	TRBJ2-3	few	TGTGCCAGCAGTTTACTCGCCACCTACGGGGCTACAGATACGCAGTATTTT	CASSLLATYGATDTQYF
14	.	TRBV27	TRBJ2-1	.	TGTGCCAGCAGTTTTCGCGCCCGAGTTAATGAGCAGTTCTTC	CASSFRARVNEQFF
14	.	TRBV5-1	TRBJ2-4	.	TGCGCCAGCAGCTTGGCGGCCGCAAAAAACATTCAGTACTTC	CASSLAAAKNIQYF
14	.	TRBV5-1	TRBJ2-7	many	TGCGCCAGCAGCTTGGGGGTGACCGCTAACGAGCAGTACTTC	CASSLGVTANEQYF
17	TRBD2	TRBV15	TRBJ2-1	.	TGTGCCACCAGCAGAGGAAATCTAGCGGGAGAAGCCAATGAGCAGTTCTTC	CATSRGNLAGEANEQFF
14	.	TRBV7-9	TRBJ1-1	few	TGTGCCAGCAGCTTTTTACCCATGAACACTGAAGCTTTCTTT	CASSFLPMNTEAFF
14	.	TRBV4-1	TRBJ2-2	.	TGCGCCAGCAGCCAAGACAGATCGATCGGGGAGCTGTTTTTT	CASSQDRSIGELFF
14	TRBD1	TRBV12-3/TRBV12-4	TRBJ2-4	few	TGTGCCAGCTCTAGACAGGGAGCCAAAAACATTCAGTACTTC	CASSRQGAKNIQYF
12	.	TRBV7-9	TRBJ1-1	.	TGTGCCAGCACCCATGGGAGCACTGAAGCTTTCTTT	CASTHGSTEAFF
14	TRBD1	TRBV2	TRBJ2-1	few	TGTGCCAGCAGTGGCGGGACAGGTCGGAATGAGCAGTTCTTC	CASSGGTGRNEQFF
14	TRBD1	TRBV12-3/TRBV12-4	TRBJ1-1	.	TGTGCCAGCAGAGCCGGGACAGGGAACACTGAAGCTTTCTTT	CASRAGTGNTEAFF
16	.	TRBV5-1	TRBJ2-5	.	TGCGCCAGCAGCTTGGATGCTTGGAGCGGGCAAGAGACCCAGTACTTC	CASSLDAWSGQETQYF
14	.	TRBV5-6	TRBJ1-1	few	TGTGCCAGCAGACTTGGGAGGACGATCACTGAAGCTTTCTTT	CASRLGRTITEAFF
17	.	TRBV6-5	TRBJ1-6	.	TGTGCCAGCAGTTACTCAGGAGGGTCCGGACTCGGTTCACCCCTCCACTTT	CASSYSGGSGLGSPLHF
13	.	TRBV19	TRBJ1-5	.	TGTGCCAGTAATGCCGAGGCTATTCAGCCCCAGCATTTT	CASNAEAIQPQHF
13	.	TRBV7-9	TRBJ2-1	many	TGTGCCCACCCCGGTCCTACTTACAATGAGCAGTTCTTC	CAHPGPTYNEQFF
12	.	TRBV5-8	TRBJ2-7	.	TGTGCCAGTATCGGACTGAGTTACGAGCAGTACTTC	CASIGLSYEQYF
15	.	TRBV4-1	TRBJ2-5	few	TGCGCCAGCAGCCAAGGATACGGGTCCCAAGAGACCCAGTACTTC	CASSQGYGSQETQYF
16	.	TRBV5-1	TRBJ2-3	.	TGCGCCAGCAGCGGCCGGACAGCCTATAGCACAGATACGCAGTATTTT	CASSGRTAYSTDTQYF
18	TRBD2	TRBV6-2/TRBV6-3	TRBJ2-2	few	TGTGCCAGCAGTTTCAGCGGACTAGCGGGAGGATGGACCGGGGAGCTGTTTTTT	CASSFSGLAGGWTGELFF
15	TRBD2	TRBV27	TRBJ2-5	many	TGTGCCAGCAGTTTGGGGCTAGCGGGAGGAGAGACCCAGTACTTC	CASSLGLAGGETQYF
14	.	TRBV3-1	TRBJ2-2	few	TGTGCCAGCAGCCAAGATTTTTTGGGTGGGGAGCTGTTTTTT	CASSQDFLGGELFF
17	TRBD2	TRBV7-8	TRBJ2-5	.	TGTGCCAGCAGCTCCCGCCGACTAGCGGAAAAGCAAGAGACCCAGTACTTC	CASSSRRLAEKQETQYF
12	.	TRBV20-1	TRBJ1-5	.	TGCGCCGGGACGCCCCTGGATCAGCCCCAGCATTTT	CAGTPLDQPQHF
13	.	TRBV18	TRBJ2-5	few	TGTGCCAGCTCACCGGTCAGCCAAGAGACCCAGTACTTC	CASSPVSQETQYF
14	.	TRBV7-2	TRBJ2-1	.	TGTGCCAGCAGCTTAAACGGGAACTACAATGAGCAGTTCTTC	CASSLNGNYNEQFF
16	.	TRBV5-6	TRBJ2-5	few	TGTGCCAGCAGCTTGGTGGGCCTGGGTTACCAAGAGACCCAGTACTTC	CASSLVGLGYQETQYF
16	TRBD1	TRBV15	TRBJ2-5	.	TGTGCCACCAGCAGGGATCTGACAGGGGGTACGGAGACCCAGTACTTC	CATSRDLTGGTETQYF
19	.	TRBV11-2	TRBJ2-3	.	TGTGCCAGCAGCACTCCTAGGGGGTTAACTCCCTCTAGCACAGATACGCGGTATTTT	CASSTPRGLTPSSTDTRYF
16	TRBD2	TRBV6-2/TRBV6-3	TRBJ2-1	.	TGTGCCAGCAGTTACGGGGGACTAGCGGGAACCCAATTTCCGTTCTTC	CASSYGGLAGTQFPFF
19	.	TRBV4-1	TRBJ2-4	.	TGCGCCAGCAGCCAGGACGGGGGTGTATTCCGCAAGTCCAAAAACATTCAGTACTTC	CASSQDGGVFRKSKNIQYF
15	.	TRBV6-5	TRBJ1-5	.	TGTGCCAGCAAACCACACAGCAGCCATCATCAGCCCCAGCATTTT	CASKPHSSHHQPQHF
17	TRBD2	TRBV7-6	TRBJ2-5	.	TGTGCCAGCAGCTTAACCGGCCCGACTAGCGGCCGGGAGACCCAGTACTTC	CASSLTGPTSGRETQYF